This entry describes one T cell receptor beta chain. No antigen is known for it. The data are from a study of T cell responses to AZD1222 COVID-19 vaccine. Assay used: immunoSEQ multiplex PCR; TCRdb lists only in-frame clones, some missing. The table lists under 140,000 clones, roughly 93% of them singletons. After removal of 4 bases from V and 4 bases from J, the junction contained 2 bases not matched to a gene. CDR3 length: 16 amino acids. Per the germline V gene, CDR1 is LGHNT and CDR2 is FRNRAP. Findings and limits, study-wide: Spike-specific TCRs gained breadth and depth after people received two AZD1222 doses. Sampled repertoires all dated from after the peak T cell response. Most donors were white British and more were female, and clonal diversity was possibly underestimated. Nearly half of spike-specific TCRs reportedly target variant regions that are unmutated in the B.1.351 and B.1.1.7 variants.

The chain recombines TRBV12-5 with TRBJ2-3; 16 positions agree with TRBD2. Source: peripheral blood, taken 28 days after the second AZD1222 dose. The origin of this receptor is an adult who received the AZD1222 COVID-19 vaccine. The CDR3 coding sequence is TGTGCTAGTGGTTCGGGACTAGCGGGGGGGGCAGATACGCAGTATTTT. Residues: CASGSGLAGGADTQYF. Full variable domain (rest looked up from reference TRBV12-5 and TRBJ2-3): DARVTQTPRHKVTEMGQEVTMRCQPILGHNTVFWYRQTMMQGLELLAYFRNRAPLDDSGMPKDRFSAEMPDATLATLKIQPSEPRDSAVYFCASGSGLAGGADTQYFGPGTRLTVL.